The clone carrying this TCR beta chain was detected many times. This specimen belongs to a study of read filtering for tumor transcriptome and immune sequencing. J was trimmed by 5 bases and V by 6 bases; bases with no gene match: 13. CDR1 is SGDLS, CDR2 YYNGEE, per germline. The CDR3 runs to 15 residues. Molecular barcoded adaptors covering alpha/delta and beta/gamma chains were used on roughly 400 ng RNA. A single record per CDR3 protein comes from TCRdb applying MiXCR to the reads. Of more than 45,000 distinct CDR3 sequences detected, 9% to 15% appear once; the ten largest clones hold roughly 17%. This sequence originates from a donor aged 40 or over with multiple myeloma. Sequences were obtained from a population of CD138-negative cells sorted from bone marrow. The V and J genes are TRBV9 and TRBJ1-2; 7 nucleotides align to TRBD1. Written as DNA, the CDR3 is TGTGCCAGCACTAGACAGGGTGGCCTTCTATATGGCTACACCTTC. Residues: CASTRQGGLLYGYTF.